The source of this TCR beta chain is a study of blood T cell repertoires in COVID-19. Sequenced by immunoSEQ multiplex PCR; TCRdb stores in-frame clones only, minus some. The sample records nearly 110,000 clones, about 70% being singletons. J gave up 3 bases and V 1 base, and 5 bases lay outside the gene matches. CDR1 and CDR2 from the germline V gene are KGHSH and LQKENI. The CDR3 consists of 15 residues. The sequence was collected from a human donor with acute or convalescent COVID-19. The donor label of this sample is uncertain. V usage is TRBV18 and J usage is TRBJ1-2, with TRBD1 matching over 7 bases. The specimen was peripheral blood. The DNA for the CDR3 is TGTGCCAGCTCACCACTGAGGGGGCGGGACTATGGCTACACCTTC. This translates into CASSPLRGRDYGYTF.